This record covers a single T cell receptor (beta chain). The read ends 3 residues before the CDR3 terminus; that terminus is restored from the germline J gene. TCRdb keeps only in-frame clones here, not all; method: immunoSEQ multiplex PCR. The sample includes 28,000 or so clones. The sample is drawn from a study of T cells in women clearing cervical HPV infection. CDR1 is SGHNT and CDR2 is YYREEE in the germline V gene (reference sequence). V gave up 7 bases and J gave up 4 bases; unmatched junction bases: 3. The CDR3 has 13 amino acids. This receptor was identified in a woman between 18 and 69 years old with a cervical HPV16 infection that either progressed to CIN3+ or cleared (not recorded which). Material for sequencing was blood buffy coat. This chain links TRBV5-4 with TRBJ2-1; 9 bases fit TRBD2. The CDR3 region is CASSAGGYNEQFF. The DNA read from the CDR3 is TGTGCCAGCTCGGCGGGAGGGTACAATGAG. Full variable domain (missing parts from reference TRBV5-4 and TRBJ2-1): ETGVTQSPTHLIKTRGQQVTLRCSSQSGHNTVSWYQQALGQGPQFIFQYYREEENGRGNFPPRFSGLQFPNYSSELNVNALELDDSALYLCASSAGGYNEQFFGPGTRLTVL.